These T cell receptor beta chains were read from a single sample in a study of shared clonotypes between healthy human individuals. Data came from immunoSEQ multiplex PCR; TCRdb stores just in-frame clones and leaves some out. This sample has about 380,000 clones, with roughly 96% found just once. Specimen: memory CD8+ T cells sorted from blood. Receptors originate from a man aged 25-45 years in good health. Both conserved end residues are part of each CDR3. Fields, in order: CDR3 DNA, CDR3 protein, J gene, clone size, V gene, D gene. D genes are given only for firm matches. Not every row has a clone size; where given, it reads once, few, many or a size class.

DNA: TGCAGTGCTAGAGGGTACGAGCAGTACTTC
CDR3: CSARGYEQYF
J: TRBJ2-7
size: few
V: TRBV20-1
D: -

DNA: TGTGCCAGCAGCTTAATAGGGCCGACTAGCCGCGGCTCCTACGAGCAGTACTTC
CDR3: CASSLIGPTSRGSYEQYF
J: TRBJ2-7
size: -
V: TRBV7-9
D: TRBD2

DNA: TGTGCCAGCAGTGAGGCCAGGGAAGAGACCCAGTACTTC
CDR3: CASSEAREETQYF
J: TRBJ2-5
size: -
V: TRBV25-1
D: -

DNA: TGTGCCAGCTCTCGTTCAGGGAACCCCAACACTGAAGCTTTCTTT
CDR3: CASSRSGNPNTEAFF
J: TRBJ1-1
size: -
V: TRBV18
D: -

DNA: TGTGCCAGCACATTGACAGGCTGGAATGGCTACACCTTC
CDR3: CASTLTGWNGYTF
J: TRBJ1-2
size: -
V: TRBV28
D: -

DNA: TGTGCCAGCAGTTACTCGGGGAGAGAGACCCAGTACTTC
CDR3: CASSYSGRETQYF
J: TRBJ2-5
size: -
V: TRBV6-5
D: -

DNA: TGTGCCAGCAGGCGGGGGGGCGCAGGTGACACTGAAGCTTTCTTT
CDR3: CASRRGGAGDTEAFF
J: TRBJ1-1
size: -
V: TRBV6-1
D: -

DNA: TGCGCCAGCAGCCACATCACCAGACTAGTCGAACGCACAGATACGCAGTATTTT
CDR3: CASSHITRLVERTDTQYF
J: TRBJ2-3
size: -
V: TRBV4-1
D: -

DNA: TGTGCCGGCAGCTTATTTCCCATGTACCAAGAGACCCAGTACTTC
CDR3: CAGSLFPMYQETQYF
J: TRBJ2-5
size: -
V: TRBV7-9
D: -

DNA: TGCGCCAGCAGCCCGGGGGACAGTTATGGCTACACCTTC
CDR3: CASSPGDSYGYTF
J: TRBJ1-2
size: once
V: TRBV5-1
D: TRBD1

DNA: TGTGCCAGTAGTATAGAGCCCGGGACAGGCTATGGCTACACCTTC
CDR3: CASSIEPGTGYGYTF
J: TRBJ1-2
size: -
V: TRBV19
D: TRBD1

DNA: TGTGCCAGCAGGGAAGGGGGAGGTAACTATGGCTACACCTTC
CDR3: CASREGGGNYGYTF
J: TRBJ1-2
size: -
V: TRBV28
D: -

DNA: TGTGCCAGCAGTGAAACTAGCGGGAGGGCCCCGTTTTACAATGAGCAGTTCTTC
CDR3: CASSETSGRAPFYNEQFF
J: TRBJ2-1
size: -
V: TRBV6-1
D: TRBD2

DNA: TGTGCCAGCAGTTACTCGAATCGGGGCCATGACTACGAGCAGTACTTC
CDR3: CASSYSNRGHDYEQYF
J: TRBJ2-7
size: -
V: TRBV6-5
D: -

DNA: TGTGCCAGCAGTCGCGGGAGCGAGCAGTTCTTC
CDR3: CASSRGSEQFF
J: TRBJ2-1
size: -
V: TRBV28
D: TRBD2

DNA: TGTGCCAGCAGTCCGTACAGATGGTATAGCAATCAGCCCCAGCATTTT
CDR3: CASSPYRWYSNQPQHF
J: TRBJ1-5
size: -
V: TRBV28
D: -

DNA: TGTGCCAGCAGAGAGACGCGACTAGCCTTCTACAATGAGCAGTTCTTC
CDR3: CASRETRLAFYNEQFF
J: TRBJ2-1
size: -
V: TRBV7-9
D: TRBD2

DNA: TGTGCCAGCATTTCTCCAGGACGGGAAGCTTTCTTT
CDR3: CASISPGREAFF
J: TRBJ1-1
size: -
V: TRBV7-9
D: -

DNA: TGCGCCAGCAGCTTGGAGTGGGACACTGAAGCTTTCTTT
CDR3: CASSLEWDTEAFF
J: TRBJ1-1
size: once
V: TRBV5-1
D: -

DNA: TGTGCCAGCAGCTTTGGACCCCCAGGGGGCGGGGAGCTGTTTTTT
CDR3: CASSFGPPGGGELFF
J: TRBJ2-2
size: -
V: TRBV5-4
D: TRBD1

DNA: TGTGCCAGCAGTGACAAATATGGCTACACCTTC
CDR3: CASSDKYGYTF
J: TRBJ1-2
size: -
V: TRBV2
D: -

DNA: TGTGCCAGCAGTGAAGCGAGAGGACAGGGGGTAGCTGAAGCTTTCTTT
CDR3: CASSEARGQGVAEAFF
J: TRBJ1-1
size: -
V: TRBV6-1
D: TRBD1

DNA: TGCGCCAGCAGCTCTAGCGGGAGCTCCTACAATGAGCAGTTCTTC
CDR3: CASSSSGSSYNEQFF
J: TRBJ2-1
size: -
V: TRBV5-1
D: TRBD2

DNA: TGTGCCAGCAGCTTTATAGATACGCAGTATTTT
CDR3: CASSFIDTQYF
J: TRBJ2-3
size: -
V: TRBV7-8
D: -

DNA: TGTGCCTGGAGGCTTGGGGGAGACGATGGCTACACCTTC
CDR3: CAWRLGGDDGYTF
J: TRBJ1-2
size: once
V: TRBV30
D: -

DNA: TGCGCCAGCAGCTTTAGCGGGAGAGGGAACGAGCAGTACTTC
CDR3: CASSFSGRGNEQYF
J: TRBJ2-7
size: -
V: TRBV5-1
D: TRBD2

DNA: TGTGCCAGCAGCCCGGGCGAGGTGACAGGGGGCGTAGATACGCAGTATTTT
CDR3: CASSPGEVTGGVDTQYF
J: TRBJ2-3
size: once
V: TRBV7-9
D: TRBD1

DNA: TGTGCCAGCAGTTCTAGCGGGCAGGGTGCAGATACGCAGTATTTT
CDR3: CASSSSGQGADTQYF
J: TRBJ2-3
size: -
V: TRBV28
D: TRBD2

DNA: TGTGCCAGCAGCTTAGAAGGGGACCGGGACAGGGGATCCTACAATGAGCAGTTCTTC
CDR3: CASSLEGDRDRGSYNEQFF
J: TRBJ2-1
size: -
V: TRBV13
D: TRBD1

DNA: TGTGCCAGCAGCGGGGTCCCGAGAGCAACTAATGAAAAACTGTTTTTT
CDR3: CASSGVPRATNEKLFF
J: TRBJ1-4
size: -
V: TRBV6-6
D: -

DNA: TGCGCCAGCGGCACGGACCAAGAGACCCAGTACTTC
CDR3: CASGTDQETQYF
J: TRBJ2-5
size: -
V: TRBV10-2
D: -

DNA: TGTGCCAGCAGCTTAGATGGGACGGGAGCCTACAATGAGCAGTTCTTC
CDR3: CASSLDGTGAYNEQFF
J: TRBJ2-1
size: -
V: TRBV7-2
D: -

DNA: TGTGCCAGCAGCGTAGCCAGCGGGAGTACTAGGGAGCAGTTCTTC
CDR3: CASSVASGSTREQFF
J: TRBJ2-1
size: -
V: TRBV9
D: TRBD2

DNA: TGTGCCAGCACCCCTGGGGGGGCATGGGAGACCCAGTACTTC
CDR3: CASTPGGAWETQYF
J: TRBJ2-5
size: -
V: TRBV28
D: -

DNA: TGTGCCAGCAGCTTAAAGGTCAATGAGCAGTTCTTC
CDR3: CASSLKVNEQFF
J: TRBJ2-1
size: -
V: TRBV7-9
D: -

DNA: TGTGCCAGTAGCGACAGCCTGAACACTGAAGCTTTCTTT
CDR3: CASSDSLNTEAFF
J: TRBJ1-1
size: -
V: TRBV19
D: -

DNA: TGTGCCAGCAGCTTTAAGGGGACATACTCCTACGAGCAGTACTTC
CDR3: CASSFKGTYSYEQYF
J: TRBJ2-7
size: once
V: TRBV11-2
D: -

DNA: TGTGCCAGCAGCTACTTAGTGTCTGGCACAGATACGCAGTATTTT
CDR3: CASSYLVSGTDTQYF
J: TRBJ2-3
size: -
V: TRBV7-2
D: -

DNA: TGCGCCAGCAGTGGAACCCTAGCGGGATTGGGAGATACGCAGTATTTT
CDR3: CASSGTLAGLGDTQYF
J: TRBJ2-3
size: -
V: TRBV5-1
D: TRBD2

DNA: TGTGCCAGCAGCTTGAAGGCTTTCGGGGAGCAGTACTTC
CDR3: CASSLKAFGEQYF
J: TRBJ2-7
size: -
V: TRBV5-6
D: -

DNA: TGTGCCTGGAGTGTACTGGAGACCCAGTACTTC
CDR3: CAWSVLETQYF
J: TRBJ2-5
size: once
V: TRBV30
D: -

DNA: TGTGCCTGGAGCCCGGATCAACCGGGACAATTTAACTATGGCTACACCTTC
CDR3: CAWSPDQPGQFNYGYTF
J: TRBJ1-2
size: -
V: TRBV30
D: -

DNA: TGTGCCATCAGTGAGTCGAGCAATCAGCCCCAGCATTTT
CDR3: CAISESSNQPQHF
J: TRBJ1-5
size: -
V: TRBV10-3
D: -

DNA: TGTGCCAGCAGTGAATCAGGACTAGGCTACAATGAGCAGTTCTTC
CDR3: CASSESGLGYNEQFF
J: TRBJ2-1
size: -
V: TRBV25-1
D: TRBD2

DNA: TGTGCCAGCATGGGACCGAAGCCATATGGCTACACCTTC
CDR3: CASMGPKPYGYTF
J: TRBJ1-2
size: -
V: TRBV28
D: -

DNA: TGTGCCAGCAGCTCGGACAGTTATCAGCCCCAGCATTTT
CDR3: CASSSDSYQPQHF
J: TRBJ1-5
size: -
V: TRBV5-5
D: -

DNA: TGTGCCAGCTCACCACCCAGCGGGGAGCTGTTTTTT
CDR3: CASSPPSGELFF
J: TRBJ2-2
size: -
V: TRBV18
D: -

DNA: TGTGCCAGCAGCGTAGCGGGAGCGGGAGAGACCCAGTACTTC
CDR3: CASSVAGAGETQYF
J: TRBJ2-5
size: -
V: TRBV9
D: -

DNA: TGTGCCAGCAGGGACACCTCCTACGAGCAGTACTTC
CDR3: CASRDTSYEQYF
J: TRBJ2-7
size: -
V: TRBV6-5
D: -

DNA: TGTGCCTGGGGGCTGGGAATCCAAGAGACCCAGTACTTC
CDR3: CAWGLGIQETQYF
J: TRBJ2-5
size: once
V: TRBV30
D: -

DNA: TGTGCCATCAGCAGAATCCAGTTAACACCAGATACGCAGTATTTT
CDR3: CAISRIQLTPDTQYF
J: TRBJ2-3
size: -
V: TRBV10-3
D: -

DNA: TGTGCCAGCAGCTTCCAGGGGATCTATGGCTACACCTTC
CDR3: CASSFQGIYGYTF
J: TRBJ1-2
size: once
V: TRBV5-8
D: -

DNA: TGTGCCAGCAGCTTGTCGGCAGGGACTAATGAAAAACTGTTTTTT
CDR3: CASSLSAGTNEKLFF
J: TRBJ1-4
size: -
V: TRBV5-4
D: -

DNA: TGTGCCAGTAGTATACAGGGGGCGGGTCAGCCCCAGCATTTT
CDR3: CASSIQGAGQPQHF
J: TRBJ1-5
size: -
V: TRBV19
D: TRBD1

DNA: TGTGCCAGCAGCCGTCCGACCGGGGAGCTGTTTTTT
CDR3: CASSRPTGELFF
J: TRBJ2-2
size: -
V: TRBV28
D: -

DNA: TGTGCCAGCAGCGTAGGACTAGCGGGAGGGTACGAGCAGTACTTC
CDR3: CASSVGLAGGYEQYF
J: TRBJ2-7
size: -
V: TRBV9
D: TRBD2

DNA: TGCGCCAGCGGGGGGGGGATCAATCAGCCCCAGCATTTT
CDR3: CASGGGINQPQHF
J: TRBJ1-5
size: -
V: TRBV10-1
D: -